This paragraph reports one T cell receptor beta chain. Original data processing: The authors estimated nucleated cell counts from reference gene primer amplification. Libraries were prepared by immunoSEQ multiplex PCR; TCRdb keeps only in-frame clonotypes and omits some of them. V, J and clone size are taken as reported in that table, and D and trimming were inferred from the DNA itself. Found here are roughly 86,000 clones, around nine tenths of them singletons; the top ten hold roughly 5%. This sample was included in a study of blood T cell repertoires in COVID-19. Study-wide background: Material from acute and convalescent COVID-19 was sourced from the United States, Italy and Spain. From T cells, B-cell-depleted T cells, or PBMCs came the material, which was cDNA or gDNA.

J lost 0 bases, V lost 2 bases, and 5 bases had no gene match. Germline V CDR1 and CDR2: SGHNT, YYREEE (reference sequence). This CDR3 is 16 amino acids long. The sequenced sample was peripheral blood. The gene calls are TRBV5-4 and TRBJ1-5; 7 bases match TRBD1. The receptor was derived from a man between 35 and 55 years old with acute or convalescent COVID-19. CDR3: CASSFGGDSSNQPQHF. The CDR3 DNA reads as TGTGCCAGCAGCTTCGGCGGGGACAGTAGCAATCAGCCCCAGCATTTT. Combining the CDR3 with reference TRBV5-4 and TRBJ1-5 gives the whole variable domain ETGVTQSPTHLIKTRGQQVTLRCSSQSGHNTVSWYQQALGQGPQFIFQYYREEENGRGNFPPRFSGLQFPNYSSELNVNALELDDSALYLCASSFGGDSSNQPQHFGDGTRLSIL.